The clone carrying this T cell receptor beta chain showed up just a few times. Its antigen is not identified. These data originate in a study of cytomegalovirus exposure and HLA in healthy donors. Study-wide results and caveats: Upon later analysis, HLA-associated TCR beta chains proved more clonally expanded than other, equally common chains.

Primers: 60 Vbeta forward and 13 Jbeta reverse. TCRdb keeps only in-frame clones here, not all; method: immunoSEQ multiplex PCR. There are 160,000 or so clones in the sample; about 85% occur only once, and 2% to 2.5% lies in the top ten. Trimming cost V 8 bases and J 5 bases; bases outside gene matches: 3. CDR3 length equals 13 residues. Per the germline V gene, CDR1 is SGHDN and CDR2 is FVKESK. The sample was PBMCs. The TCR was taken from a woman between 18 and 29 years old in good health and CMV-seronegative. The rearrangement uses TRBV14 and TRBJ2-7; 13 positions match TRBD2. CDR3 nucleotide sequence: TGTGCCAGCGGGACTAGCGGGAATAACGAGCAGTACTTC. Translated, it gives CASGTSGNNEQYF.